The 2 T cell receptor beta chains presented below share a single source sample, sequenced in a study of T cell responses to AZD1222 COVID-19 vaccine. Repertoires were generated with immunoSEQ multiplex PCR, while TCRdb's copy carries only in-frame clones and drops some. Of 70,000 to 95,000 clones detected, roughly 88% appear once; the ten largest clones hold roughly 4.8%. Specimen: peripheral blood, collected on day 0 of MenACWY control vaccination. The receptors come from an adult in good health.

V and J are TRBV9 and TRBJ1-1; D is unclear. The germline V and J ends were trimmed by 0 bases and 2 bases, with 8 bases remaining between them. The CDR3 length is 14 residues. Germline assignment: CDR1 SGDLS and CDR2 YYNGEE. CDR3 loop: CASSVVPGNTEAFF. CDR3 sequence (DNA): TGTGCCAGCAGCGTAGTTCCGGGCAACACTGAAGCTTTCTTT.

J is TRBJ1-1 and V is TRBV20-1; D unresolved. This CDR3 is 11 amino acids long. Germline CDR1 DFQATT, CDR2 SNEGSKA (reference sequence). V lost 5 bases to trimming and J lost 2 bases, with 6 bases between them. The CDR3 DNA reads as TGCAGTGCTCCATTAAACACTGAAGCTTTCTTT. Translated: CSAPLNTEAFF.